This record covers a single TCR beta chain. The data were obtained in a study of blood T cell repertoires in COVID-19. Study details: Acute-phase and convalescent COVID-19 samples originated in the United States, Italy and Spain. Sources were T cells, B-cell-depleted T cells, or PBMCs; the material itself was cDNA or gDNA.

The germline V gene has CDR1 SGHVS and CDR2 FQNEAQ. V trimming: 5 bases; J trimming: 2 bases; junction bases outside the gene matches: 5. The CDR3 length is 15 residues. Authors' data handling: The assay estimated nucleated cells by amplifying reference gene primers. Generated by immunoSEQ multiplex PCR, the TCRdb table keeps only in-frame clones and is missing some. For V, J and clone size, that table is used; D and trimming come from the DNA. The sample records fewer than 80,000 clones, roughly 89% being singletons. Material: peripheral blood. The rearrangement joins TRBV7-8 to TRBJ2-7, with 11 bases identical to TRBD2. The source of this sequence is a man aged 30 to 39 with acute or convalescent COVID-19. The chain's CDR3 is CASSPLAGGTYEQYF. The CDR3 DNA reads TGTGCCAGCAGCCCTTTAGCGGGAGGGACCTACGAGCAGTACTTC.